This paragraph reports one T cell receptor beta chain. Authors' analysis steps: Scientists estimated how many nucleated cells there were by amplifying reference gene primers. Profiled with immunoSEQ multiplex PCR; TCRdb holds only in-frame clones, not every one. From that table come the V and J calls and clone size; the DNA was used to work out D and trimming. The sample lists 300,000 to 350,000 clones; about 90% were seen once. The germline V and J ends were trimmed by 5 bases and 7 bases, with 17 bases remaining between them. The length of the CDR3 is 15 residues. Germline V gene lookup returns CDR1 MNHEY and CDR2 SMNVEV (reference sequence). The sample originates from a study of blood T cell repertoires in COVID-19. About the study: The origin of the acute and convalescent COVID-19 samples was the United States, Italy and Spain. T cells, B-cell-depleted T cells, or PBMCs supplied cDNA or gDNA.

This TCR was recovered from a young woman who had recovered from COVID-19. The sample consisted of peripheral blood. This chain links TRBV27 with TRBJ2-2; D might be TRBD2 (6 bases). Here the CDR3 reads CASSPYMGGVGELFF. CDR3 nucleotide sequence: TGTGCCAGCAGTCCTTACATGGGGGGAGTCGGGGAGCTGTTTTTT.